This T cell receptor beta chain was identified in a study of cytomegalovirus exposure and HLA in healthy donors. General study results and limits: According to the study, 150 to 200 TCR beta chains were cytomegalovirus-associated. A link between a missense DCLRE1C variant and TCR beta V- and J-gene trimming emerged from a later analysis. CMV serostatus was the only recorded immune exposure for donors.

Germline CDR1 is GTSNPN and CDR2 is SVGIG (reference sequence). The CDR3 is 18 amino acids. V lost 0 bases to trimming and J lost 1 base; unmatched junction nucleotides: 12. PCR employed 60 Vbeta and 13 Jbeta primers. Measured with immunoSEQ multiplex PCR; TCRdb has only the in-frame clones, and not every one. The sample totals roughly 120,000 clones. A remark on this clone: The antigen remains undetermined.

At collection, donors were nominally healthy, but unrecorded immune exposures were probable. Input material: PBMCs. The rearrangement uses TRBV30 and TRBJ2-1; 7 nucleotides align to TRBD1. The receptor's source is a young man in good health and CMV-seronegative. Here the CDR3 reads CAWSVHGTDTYSYNEQFF. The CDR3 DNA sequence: TGTGCCTGGAGTGTACATGGGACAGATACCTATTCCTACAATGAGCAGTTCTTC.